This T cell receptor (beta chain) was identified during a study of shared clonotypes between healthy human individuals. The study, taken as a whole, reports: Sampling was confined to blood; repertoires within tissues likely differ. The study's rarefaction showed incomplete sorted-subset sequencing despite large depth.

Trimming pared 3 bases from V and 2 bases from J, leaving 17 bases between. Looked up from germline, CDR1 is SGHRS and CDR2 is YFSETQ. This CDR3 region has 16 residues. This clone was counted a few times. What it binds is unknown. Produced via immunoSEQ multiplex PCR; TCRdb's table is partial and in-frame only. This sample yields 600,000 to 700,000 clones, of which approximately 73% are seen a single time; around 1.7% belongs to the top ten. The authors divided CD4+ cells into CD45RA+ naive and CD45RA-negative memory subsets. The TCR comes from a woman aged 25 to 39 in good health. Sample: memory CD4+ T cells sorted from blood. Stated subset: CD45RA-negative fraction. The chain carries TRBV5-1 and TRBJ1-1; D call uncertain. CDR3 sequence (DNA): TGCGCCAGCAGCTACGGCCCGAGTGGAGCCAACACTGAAGCTTTCTTT. This codes for CASSYGPSGANTEAFF. The full variable domain, with the rest looked up from reference TRBV5-1 and TRBJ1-1, is KAGVTQTPRYLIKTRGQQVTLSCSPISGHRSVSWYQQTPGQGLQFLFEYFSETQRNKGNFPGRFSGRQFSNSRSEMNVSTLELGDSALYLCASSYGPSGANTEAFFGQGTRLTVV.